A single sample is the source of the 10 T cell receptor beta chains below, sequenced in a study of blood T cell repertoires in COVID-19. Profiled with immunoSEQ multiplex PCR; TCRdb holds only in-frame clones, not every one. The sample shows approximately 300,000 clones, about 90% of them seen only once. The material sequenced was PBMCs or T cells enriched from blood (not recorded which). These receptors were collected from a woman aged 25 to 39 who had recovered from COVID-19.

This clone was counted a few times. The rearrangement links TRBV6-6 to TRBJ1-1, with a possible D match to TRBD1 (5 bases). The CDR3 consists of 12 residues. Germline V gene data show CDR1 as MNHNY and CDR2 as SVGAGI (reference sequence). Trimming removed 9 bases from V and 3 bases from J, with 11 bases in between. CDR3 bases: TGTGCCAGTTCGAAAGGGGACACTGAAGCTTTCTTT. Amino acids: CASSKGDTEAFF.

This chain joins TRBV7-8 and TRBJ1-2; TRBD1 is a possible D gene (5 bases). Trimming removed 2 bases from V and 1 base from J, with 20 bases in between. Germline V CDR1 and CDR2: SGHVS, FQNEAQ. The CDR3 is 18 amino acids. The CDR3 DNA reads TGTGCCAGCAGCTTATTATTCGCGGGGGGTAACCTTAACTATGGCTACACCTTC. The encoded protein is CASSLLFAGGNLNYGYTF.

The chain links TRBV13 to TRBJ2-3, with D possibly being TRBD1 (6 bases). Germline CDR1 is PRHDT and CDR2 is FYEKMQ (reference sequence). The CDR3 length is 18 residues. With 4 bases removed from V and 0 bases from J, the gap between germline ends came to 20 bases. DNA of the CDR3: TGTGCCAGCAGCTCCTTGGTGGGGGCAATCCCTAGCACAGATACGCAGTATTTT. Its translation: CASSSLVGAIPSTDTQYF.

The chain recombines TRBV19 with TRBJ2-3, with TRBD2 identical over 8 bases. The CDR3 totals 14 residues. Germline V gene data show CDR1 as LNHDA and CDR2 as SQIVND (reference sequence). V was pared by 9 bases and J by 0 bases, with 5 bases of the junction left unmatched. CDR3 protein: CASAIAGSTDTQYF. The CDR3 DNA is TGTGCCAGCGCAATAGCGGGGAGCACAGATACGCAGTATTTT.

The V and J genes are TRBV20-1 and TRBJ1-2, with D possibly being TRBD1 (5 bases). Trimming left V 5 bases short and J 8 bases short, with 12 bases between. Germline lookup yields CDR1 DFQATT and CDR2 SNEGSKA (reference sequence). The CDR3 has 11 residues. The CDR3 bases are TGCAGTGCTCGGGGCGGGGAGGGCTACACCTTC. It translates to CSARGGEGYTF.

The chain carries TRBV30 and TRBJ1-1, with D possibly TRBD1 on 6 matching bases. The length of the CDR3 is 14 residues. Germline lookup yields CDR1 GTSNPN and CDR2 SVGIG (reference sequence). Trimming stripped 5 bases from V and 4 bases from J, with 17 bases between. CDR3 amino acids: CAWHRTGTRTEAFF. CDR3 in DNA: TGTGCCTGGCATAGAACCGGGACACGCACTGAAGCTTTCTTT.

This clone was seen once. Other DNA variants within this sample encode the same CDR3. The V and J genes are TRBV7-3 and TRBJ2-2, with a weak D call TRBD1 (5 bases). CDR1 and CDR2 from the germline V gene are SGHTA and FQGTGA. Trimming took 3 bases from V and 1 from J, leaving 6 bases between them. The CDR3 runs to 14 residues. Written as DNA, the CDR3 is TGTGCCAGCAGCTTGGGGCGGAACACCGGGGAGCTGTTTTTT. The encoded protein is CASSLGRNTGELFF.

The chain combines TRBV6-5 with TRBJ1-4; no clear D gene. The CDR3 loop spans 14 amino acids. The V end was cut by 7 bases, the J end by 6 bases, with 15 bases between. Germline CDR1 and CDR2: MNHEY and SVGAGI. CDR3 DNA: TGTGCCAGCACCCACCTGGCCGCATATGAAAAACTGTTTTTT. Translating it yields CASTHLAAYEKLFF.

The gene calls are TRBV7-3 and TRBJ2-1, with TRBD2 matching 9 bases. The ends lost 5 bases at V and 9 bases at J; junction bases unmatched: 11. This CDR3 is built from 15 residues. Germline V gene sequence: CDR1 SGHTA, CDR2 FQGTGA. CDR3 bases: TGTGCCAGCAGCCAAACAGGGACTAGCTACGGTGAGCAGTTCTTC. Protein product: CASSQTGTSYGEQFF.

The V call is TRBV30, the J call TRBJ2-1; unclear D gene. This CDR3 is 12 amino acids long. Germline values: CDR1 GTSNPN, CDR2 SVGIG (reference sequence). V lost 1 base, J lost 6 bases, and 7 bases lay in between. The CDR3 loop is CAWSGYGNEQFF. The DNA for the CDR3 is TGTGCCTGGAGTGGGTACGGCAATGAGCAGTTCTTC.